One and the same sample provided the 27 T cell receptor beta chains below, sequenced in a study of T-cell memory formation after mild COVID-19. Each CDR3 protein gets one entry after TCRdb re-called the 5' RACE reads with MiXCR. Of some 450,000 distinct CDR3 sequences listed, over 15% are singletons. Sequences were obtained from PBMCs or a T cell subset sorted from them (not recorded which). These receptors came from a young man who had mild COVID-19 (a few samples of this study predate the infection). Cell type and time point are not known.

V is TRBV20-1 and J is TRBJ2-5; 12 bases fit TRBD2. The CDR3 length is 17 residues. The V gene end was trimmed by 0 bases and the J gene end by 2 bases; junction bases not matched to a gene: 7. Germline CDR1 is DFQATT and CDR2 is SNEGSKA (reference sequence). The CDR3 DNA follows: TGCAGTGCTAGAGATCTACTAGCGGGGGGTCCGCAAGAGACCCAGTACTTC. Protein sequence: CSARDLLAGGPQETQYF.

The CDR3 sequence is CSVRQGGNIQYF. The DNA for the CDR3 is TGCAGCGTACGACAGGGAGGGAACATTCAGTACTTC. The chain combines TRBV29-1 with TRBJ2-4; D tentatively fits TRBD1 or TRBD2 (7 bases each). Trimming removed 6 bases at V and 7 bases at J, with 13 bases between. Germline lookup yields CDR1 SQVTM and CDR2 ANQGSEA. The CDR3 totals 12 residues.

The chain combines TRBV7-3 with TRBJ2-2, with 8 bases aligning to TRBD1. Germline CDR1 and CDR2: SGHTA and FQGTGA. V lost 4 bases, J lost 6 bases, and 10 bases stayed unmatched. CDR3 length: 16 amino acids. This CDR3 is CASSSNRDRRAGELFF. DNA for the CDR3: TGTGCCAGCAGCTCCAACCGGGACAGGAGGGCCGGGGAGCTGTTTTTT.

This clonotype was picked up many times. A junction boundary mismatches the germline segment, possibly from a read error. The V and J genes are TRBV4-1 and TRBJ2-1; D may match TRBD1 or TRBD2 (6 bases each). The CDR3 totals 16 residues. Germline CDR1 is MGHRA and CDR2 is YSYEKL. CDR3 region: CASTQGGTGRYNEQFF. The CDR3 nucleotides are TGCGCCAGCACCCAAGGGGGGACGGGGCGGTACAATGAGCAGTTCTTC.

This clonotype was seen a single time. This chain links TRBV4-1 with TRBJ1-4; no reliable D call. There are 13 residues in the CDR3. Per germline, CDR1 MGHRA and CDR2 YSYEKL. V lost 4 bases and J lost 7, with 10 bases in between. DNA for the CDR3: TGCGCCAGCAGCCGGCTGGCCGCTGAAAAACTGTTTTTT. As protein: CASSRLAAEKLFF.

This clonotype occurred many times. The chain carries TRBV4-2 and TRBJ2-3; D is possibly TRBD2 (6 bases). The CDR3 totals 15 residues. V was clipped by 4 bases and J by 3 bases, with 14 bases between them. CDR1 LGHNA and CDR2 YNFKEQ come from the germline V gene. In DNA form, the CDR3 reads TGTGCCAGCAGCCCCGGGCTAGCGAAAACAGATACGCAGTATTTT. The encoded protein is CASSPGLAKTDTQYF.

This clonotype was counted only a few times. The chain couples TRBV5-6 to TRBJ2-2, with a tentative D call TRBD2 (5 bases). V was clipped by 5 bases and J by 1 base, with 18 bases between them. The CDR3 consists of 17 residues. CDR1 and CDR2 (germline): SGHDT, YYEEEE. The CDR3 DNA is TGTGCCAGCAGACCCAGTGGTCTAGCCCGGAACACCGGGGAGCTGTTTTTT. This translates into CASRPSGLARNTGELFF. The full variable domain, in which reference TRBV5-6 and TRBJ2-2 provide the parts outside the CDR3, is DAGVTQSPTHLIKTRGQQVTLRCSPKSGHDTVSWYQQALGQGPQFIFQYYEEEERQRGNFPDRFSGHQFPNYSSELNVNALLLGDSALYLCASRPSGLARNTGELFFGEGSRLTVL.

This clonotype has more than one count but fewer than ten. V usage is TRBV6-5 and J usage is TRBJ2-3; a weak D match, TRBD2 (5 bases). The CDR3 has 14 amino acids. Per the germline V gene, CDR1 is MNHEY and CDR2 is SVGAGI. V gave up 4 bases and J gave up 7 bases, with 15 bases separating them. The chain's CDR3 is CASSSGLPSHTQYF. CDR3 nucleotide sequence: TGTGCCAGCAGTTCTGGACTCCCATCCCATACGCAGTATTTT.

CDR3 region: CASSQDQLGGGYTF. CDR3 sequence (DNA): TGCGCCAGCAGCCAAGATCAGTTGGGGGGCGGCTACACCTTC. The rearrangement links TRBV4-3 to TRBJ1-2; D may be TRBD1 (6 bases). V was cut by 0 bases and J by 8 bases, with 13 bases left in between. This CDR3 is 14 amino acids long. Looked up from germline, CDR1 is LGHNA and CDR2 is YSLEER.

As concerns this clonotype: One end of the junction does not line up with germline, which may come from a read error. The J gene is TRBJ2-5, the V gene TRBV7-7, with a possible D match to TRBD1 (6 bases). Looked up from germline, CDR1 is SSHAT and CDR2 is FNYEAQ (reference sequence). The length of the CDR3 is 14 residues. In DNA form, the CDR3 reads TGTGCTAGCAGCTTAGGGGGACGGACGAGGACCCAGTACTTC. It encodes CASSLGGRTRTQYF.

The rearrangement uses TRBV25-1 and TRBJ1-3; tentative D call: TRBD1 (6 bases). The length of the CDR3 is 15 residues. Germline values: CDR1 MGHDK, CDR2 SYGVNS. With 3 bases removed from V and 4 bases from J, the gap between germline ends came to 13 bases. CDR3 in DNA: TGTGCCAGCAGTGATGCGGGGGGCCTCGGAAACACCATATATTTT. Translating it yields CASSDAGGLGNTIYF.

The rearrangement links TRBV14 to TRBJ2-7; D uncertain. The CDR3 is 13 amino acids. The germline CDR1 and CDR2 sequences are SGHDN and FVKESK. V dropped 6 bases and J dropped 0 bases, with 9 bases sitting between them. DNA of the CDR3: TGTGCCAGCAGTACTCCGTTCTCCTACGAGCAGTACTTC. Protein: CASSTPFSYEQYF. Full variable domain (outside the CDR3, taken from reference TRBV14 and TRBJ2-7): EAGVTQFPSHSVIEKGQTVTLRCDPISGHDNLYWYRRVMGKEIKFLLHFVKESKQDESGMPNNRFLAERTGGTYSTLKVQPAELEDSGVYFCASSTPFSYEQYFGPGTRLTVT.

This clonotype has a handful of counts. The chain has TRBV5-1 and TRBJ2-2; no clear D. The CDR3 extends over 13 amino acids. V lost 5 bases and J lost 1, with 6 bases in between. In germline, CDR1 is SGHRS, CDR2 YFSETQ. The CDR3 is CASRNKNTGELFF. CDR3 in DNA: TGCGCCAGCAGGAACAAGAACACCGGGGAGCTGTTTTTT. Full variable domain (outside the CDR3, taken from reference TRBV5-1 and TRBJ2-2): KAGVTQTPRYLIKTRGQQVTLSCSPISGHRSVSWYQQTPGQGLQFLFEYFSETQRNKGNFPGRFSGRQFSNSRSEMNVSTLELGDSALYLCASRNKNTGELFFGEGSRLTVL.

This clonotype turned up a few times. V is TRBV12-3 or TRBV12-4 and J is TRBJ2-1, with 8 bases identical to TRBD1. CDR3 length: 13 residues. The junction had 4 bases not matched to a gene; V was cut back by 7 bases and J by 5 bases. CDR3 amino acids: CASTRQGNNEQFF. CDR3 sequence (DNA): TGTGCCAGCACTCGACAGGGGAACAATGAGCAGTTCTTC.

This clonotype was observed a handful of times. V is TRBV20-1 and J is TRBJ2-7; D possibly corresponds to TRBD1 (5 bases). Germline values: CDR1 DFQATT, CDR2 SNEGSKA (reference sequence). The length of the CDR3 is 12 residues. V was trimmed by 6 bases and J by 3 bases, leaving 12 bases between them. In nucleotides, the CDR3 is TGCAGTGCGACGGACACGGTCTACGAGCAGTACGTC. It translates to CSATDTVYEQYV.

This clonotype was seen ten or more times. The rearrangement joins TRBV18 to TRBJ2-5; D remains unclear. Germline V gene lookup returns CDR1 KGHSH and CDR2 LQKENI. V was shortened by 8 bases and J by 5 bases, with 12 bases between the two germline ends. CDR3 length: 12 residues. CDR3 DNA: TGTGCCAGCAGCCCCCCTACTGAGACCCAGTACTTC. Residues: CASSPPTETQYF.

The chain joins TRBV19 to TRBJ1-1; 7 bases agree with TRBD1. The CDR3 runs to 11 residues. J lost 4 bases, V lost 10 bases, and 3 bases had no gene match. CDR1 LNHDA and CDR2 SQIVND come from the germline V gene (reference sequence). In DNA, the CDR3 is TGTGCCACCGAGGGGGCCACTGAAGCTTTCTTT. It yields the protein CATEGATEAFF.

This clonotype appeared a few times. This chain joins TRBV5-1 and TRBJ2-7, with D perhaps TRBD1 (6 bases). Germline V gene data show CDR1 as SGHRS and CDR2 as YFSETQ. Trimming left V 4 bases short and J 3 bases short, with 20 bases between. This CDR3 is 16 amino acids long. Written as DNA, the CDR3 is TGCGCCAGCAGCATGGTACAGGGTAATACTATCTACGAGCAGTACTTC. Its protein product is CASSMVQGNTIYEQYF.

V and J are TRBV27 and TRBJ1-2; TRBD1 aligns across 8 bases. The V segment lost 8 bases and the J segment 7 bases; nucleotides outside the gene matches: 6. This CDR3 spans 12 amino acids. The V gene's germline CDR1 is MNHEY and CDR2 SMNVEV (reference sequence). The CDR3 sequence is CASFSGGFGYTF. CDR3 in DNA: TGTGCCAGCTTTTCAGGGGGCTTTGGCTACACCTTC.

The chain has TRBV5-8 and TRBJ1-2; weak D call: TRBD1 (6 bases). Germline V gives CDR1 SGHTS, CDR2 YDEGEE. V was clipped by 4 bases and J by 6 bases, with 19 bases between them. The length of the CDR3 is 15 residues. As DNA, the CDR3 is TGTGCCAGCAGCCTACGGTGGGGGCAACTGGATGGCTACACCTTC. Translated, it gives CASSLRWGQLDGYTF.

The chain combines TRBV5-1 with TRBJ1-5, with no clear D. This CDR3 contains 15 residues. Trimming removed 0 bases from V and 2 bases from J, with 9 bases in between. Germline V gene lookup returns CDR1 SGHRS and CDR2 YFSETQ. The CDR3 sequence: CASSLGTPGNQPQHF. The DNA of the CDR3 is TGCGCCAGCAGCTTGGGGACCCCGGGCAATCAGCCCCAGCATTTT.

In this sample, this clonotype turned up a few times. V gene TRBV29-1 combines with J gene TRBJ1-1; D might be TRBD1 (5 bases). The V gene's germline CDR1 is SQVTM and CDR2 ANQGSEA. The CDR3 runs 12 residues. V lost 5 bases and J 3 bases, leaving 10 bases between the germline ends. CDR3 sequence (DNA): TGCAGCGTTAGGCAGGGTGACACTGAAGCTTTCTTT. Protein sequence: CSVRQGDTEAFF. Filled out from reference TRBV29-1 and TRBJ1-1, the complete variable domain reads SAVISQKPSRDICQRGTSLTIQCQVDSQVTMMFWYRQQPGQSLTLIATANQGSEATYESGFVIDKFPISRPNLTFSTLTVSNMSPEDSSIYLCSVRQGDTEAFFGQGTRLTVV.

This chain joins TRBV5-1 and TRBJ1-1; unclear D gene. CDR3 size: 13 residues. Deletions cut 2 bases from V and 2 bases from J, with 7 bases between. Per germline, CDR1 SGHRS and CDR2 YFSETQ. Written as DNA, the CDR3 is TGCGCCAGCAGCTTTTCAGACAACACTGAAGCTTTCTTT. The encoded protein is CASSFSDNTEAFF.

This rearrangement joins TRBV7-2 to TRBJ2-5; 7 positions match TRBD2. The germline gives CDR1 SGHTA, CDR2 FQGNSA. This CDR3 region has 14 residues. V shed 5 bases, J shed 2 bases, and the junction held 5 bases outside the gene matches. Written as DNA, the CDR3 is TGTGCCAGCAGCGACGTAGCGGGTCAAGAGACCCAGTACTTC. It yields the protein CASSDVAGQETQYF.

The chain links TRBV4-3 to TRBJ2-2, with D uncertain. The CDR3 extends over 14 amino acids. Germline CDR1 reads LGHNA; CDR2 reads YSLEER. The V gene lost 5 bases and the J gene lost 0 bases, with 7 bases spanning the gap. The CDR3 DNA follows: TGCGCCAGCAGCGTATACGCGAACACCGGGGAGCTGTTTTTT. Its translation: CASSVYANTGELFF.

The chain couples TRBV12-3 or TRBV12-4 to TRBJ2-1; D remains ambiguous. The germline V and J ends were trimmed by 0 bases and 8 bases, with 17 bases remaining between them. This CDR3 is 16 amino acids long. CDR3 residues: CASSLAVTAAGDEQFF. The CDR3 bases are TGTGCCAGCAGTTTAGCGGTTACGGCCGCTGGCGATGAGCAGTTCTTC.

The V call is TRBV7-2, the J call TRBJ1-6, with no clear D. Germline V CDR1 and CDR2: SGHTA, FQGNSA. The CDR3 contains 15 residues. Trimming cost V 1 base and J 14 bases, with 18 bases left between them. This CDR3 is CASSLGGDGDPTLHF. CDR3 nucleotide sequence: TGTGCCAGCAGCTTAGGCGGGGATGGGGATCCCACCCTCCACTTT.